Below are 22 T cell receptor beta chains sequenced from a single sample in a study of STAT3 mutations in large granular lymphocyte leukemia. The antigens for these receptors are not known. Study-level results: Every T-LGLL patient had at least one immunodominant TCRbeta clonotype.

Only in-frame clones appear in the TCRdb table, and some are missing; sequencing was by immunoSEQ multiplex PCR. The profile covers around 5,000 clones, with approximately 91% appearing a single time and approximately 19% taken by the ten largest. The sample was PBMCs. All receptors derive from a human donor with T large granular lymphocyte leukemia. Some clones in this sample may be carry-over from other donors' samples.

This chain uses TRBV25-1 with TRBJ2-5; D possibly corresponds to TRBD1 (8 bases). CDR3 length: 15 amino acids. Looked up from germline, CDR1 is MGHDK and CDR2 is SYGVNS. Trimming removed 5 bases at V and 5 bases at J, with 18 bases between. CDR3 loop: CASSKSGTGGETQYF. CDR3 nucleotide sequence: TGTGCCAGCAGTAAAAGCGGGACAGGAGGGGAGACCCAGTACTTC.

This chain joins TRBV27 and TRBJ1-1; D might be TRBD1 (5 bases). Germline V gene data show CDR1 as MNHEY and CDR2 as SMNVEV (reference sequence). This CDR3 region has 15 residues. Deletions cut 3 bases from V and 5 bases from J, with 16 bases between. CDR3 protein: CASSFGAGERTEAFF. CDR3 coding DNA: TGTGCCAGCAGTTTTGGCGCGGGGGAACGGACTGAAGCTTTCTTT.

The chain combines TRBV11-2 with TRBJ2-5; 7 nucleotides align to TRBD1. CDR1 is SGHAT and CDR2 is FQNNGV in the germline V gene. This CDR3 spans 14 amino acids. J was trimmed by 11 bases and V by 4 bases; bases with no gene match: 13. Written as DNA, the CDR3 is TGTGCCAGCAGCTCGGGCCTGAAACGGGACAGTCAGTACTTC. Translating it yields CASSSGLKRDSQYF.

The chain links TRBV30 to TRBJ2-1; TRBD2 matches at 11 bases. CDR3 length: 15 amino acids. V lost 1 base to trimming and J lost 5 bases; unmatched junction nucleotides: 4. CDR1 and CDR2 (germline): GTSNPN, SVGIG (reference sequence). In DNA, the CDR3 is TGTGCCTGGAGTGAGCTACTAGCGGGAGACAATGAGCAGTTCTTC. This encodes CAWSELLAGDNEQFF.

The rearrangement links TRBV18 to TRBJ1-2; TRBD1 agrees at 8 bases. The V and J ends lost 0 bases and 6 bases, in that order; junction bases with no gene match: 9. The CDR3 contains 16 residues. Germline V gives CDR1 KGHSH, CDR2 LQKENI. The CDR3 region is CASSPPGTGRMDGYTF. In DNA, the CDR3 is TGTGCCAGCTCACCACCGGGGACAGGAAGAATGGATGGCTACACCTTC.

This chain connects TRBV30 to TRBJ2-7, with D possibly TRBD2 on 6 matching bases. The germline V gene has CDR1 GTSNPN and CDR2 SVGIG (reference sequence). V lost 7 bases, J lost 1 base, and 23 bases lay in between. This CDR3 region has 16 residues. The CDR3 DNA is TGTGCCTTAAACCGGGACCCCGCCGGGGGTTCCTACGAGCAGTACTTC. Its protein is CALNRDPAGGSYEQYF.

J is TRBJ1-2 and V is TRBV5-8, with 7 positions matching TRBD1. The length of the CDR3 is 18 residues. V was pared by 4 bases and J by 4 bases, with 19 bases of the junction left unmatched. CDR1 SGHTS and CDR2 YDEGEE come from the germline V gene. The CDR3 DNA sequence: TGTGCCAGCAGCCCGCGAAAGGGGGCAGGAACGTCGACCTATGGCTACACCTTC. Residues: CASSPRKGAGTSTYGYTF.

This chain joins TRBV5-1 and TRBJ1-6; no clear D. The germline V gene encodes CDR1 SGHRS and CDR2 YFSETQ. The CDR3 totals 15 residues. The germline V and J ends were trimmed by 0 bases and 6 bases, with 10 bases remaining between them. The CDR3 coding sequence is TGCGCCAGCAGCTTGGGGGGATGGGGTAATTCACCCCTCCACTTT. Protein: CASSLGGWGNSPLHF. Supplemented by reference TRBV5-1 and TRBJ1-6, the full variable domain reads KAGVTQTPRYLIKTRGQQVTLSCSPISGHRSVSWYQQTPGQGLQFLFEYFSETQRNKGNFPGRFSGRQFSNSRSEMNVSTLELGDSALYLCASSLGGWGNSPLHFGNGTRLTVT.

The chain links TRBV6-5 to TRBJ1-3; TRBD1 is a possible D gene (5 bases). With 4 bases removed from V and 0 bases from J, the gap between germline ends came to 7 bases. CDR3 length: 14 amino acids. Germline values: CDR1 MNHEY, CDR2 SVGAGI. The CDR3 region is CASSLTASGNTIYF. The CDR3 DNA sequence: TGTGCCAGCAGTTTGACAGCCTCTGGAAACACCATATATTTT.

J is TRBJ1-5 and V is TRBV7-9, with unresolved D. V was trimmed by 3 bases and J by 0 bases, leaving 6 bases between them. The germline gives CDR1 SEHNR, CDR2 FQNEAQ (reference sequence). CDR3 size: 14 residues. In nucleotides, the CDR3 is TGTGCCAGCAGCTTTGAAGATAGCAATCAGCCCCAGCATTTT. This encodes CASSFEDSNQPQHF.

The gene calls are TRBV28 and TRBJ2-5; perhaps D is TRBD1 or TRBD2 (5 bases each). The germline V gene encodes CDR1 MDHEN and CDR2 SYDVKM. The V and J ends lost 11 bases and 2 bases respectively, with 15 bases between them. The CDR3 covers 13 residues. The chain's CDR3 is CALRGADQETQYF. The CDR3 coding sequence is TGTGCCTTAAGAGGGGCAGATCAAGAGACCCAGTACTTC.

V is TRBV10-3 and J is TRBJ1-2; D is ambiguous. Trimming took off 2 bases at V and 8 bases at J, with 15 bases between the two ends. Per germline, CDR1 ENHRY and CDR2 SYGVKD. This CDR3 spans 14 amino acids. The CDR3 coding sequence is TGTGCCATCAGTGAGCCTCAACCGGGGTACGGCTACACCTTC. Translated, it gives CAISEPQPGYGYTF.

CDR3 nucleotides: TGCGCCAGCAGCCAGGGGCAGGCCCTCGGGGGCAAAAACATTCAGTACTTC. It yields the protein CASSQGQALGGKNIQYF. The chain employs TRBV4-3 and TRBJ2-4, with a weak D call TRBD2 (6 bases). The CDR3 consists of 17 residues. Trimming shortened V by 3 bases and J by 3 bases, and 18 bases separated the two germline ends. Germline V gives CDR1 LGHNA, CDR2 YSLEER.

The chain combines TRBV6-1 with TRBJ1-6; 7 nucleotides align to TRBD1. This CDR3 has 15 amino acids. Trimming cost V 9 bases and J 8 bases; bases outside gene matches: 13. The germline gives CDR1 MNHNS, CDR2 SASEGT. The CDR3 loop is CASGGGTALYSPLHF. The CDR3 DNA reads TGTGCCAGTGGGGGCGGGACAGCACTTTATTCACCCCTCCACTTT.

The chain employs TRBV11-2 and TRBJ2-7; D gene unclear. Trimming took off 0 bases at V and 6 bases at J, with 9 bases between the two ends. This CDR3 contains 13 residues. Germline V gene sequence: CDR1 SGHAT, CDR2 FQNNGV. The CDR3 sequence is CASSLDPRFEQYF. CDR3 DNA: TGTGCCAGCAGCTTAGACCCCAGATTCGAGCAGTACTTC.

The rearrangement uses TRBV7-9 and TRBJ1-1, with 8 bases aligning to TRBD1. V shed 6 bases, J shed 5 bases, and the junction held 5 bases outside the gene matches. Germline V lookup: CDR1 SEHNR, CDR2 FQNEAQ (reference sequence). This CDR3 has 13 residues. The CDR3, as DNA: TGTGCCAGCAGGGGACAGGTCGGGACTGAAGCTTTCTTT. Its protein product is CASRGQVGTEAFF.

The chain uses TRBV2 and TRBJ2-7; no clear D gene. The germline gives CDR1 SNHLY, CDR2 FYNNEI. The CDR3 spans 13 residues. V was pared by 4 bases and J by 3 bases, with 10 bases between. As DNA, the CDR3 is TGTGCCAGCAGTGCGGCCCCGATCTACGAGCAGTACGTC. Protein sequence: CASSAAPIYEQYV.

V is TRBV6-1 and J is TRBJ2-7; D unresolved. The CDR3 consists of 14 residues. CDR1 and CDR2 from the germline V gene are MNHNS and SASEGT. Trimming shortened V by 6 bases and J by 1 base, and 13 bases separated the two germline ends. CDR3 loop: CASRKETLSYEQYV. DNA of the CDR3: TGTGCCAGCAGGAAGGAGACCCTTTCCTACGAGCAGTACGTC.

The chain combines TRBV5-5 with TRBJ1-1; tentatively, D is TRBD1 (6 bases). CDR3 size: 14 residues. Trimming left V 0 bases short and J 4 bases short, with 10 bases between. Looked up from germline, CDR1 is SGHKS and CDR2 is YYEKEE (reference sequence). The CDR3 coding sequence is TGTGCCAGCAGCTTGGGACAGGACGTCACTGAAGCTTTCTTT. Its translation is CASSLGQDVTEAFF.

This clone was picked up a small number of times. The CDR3 region is CASSEGRRGNSPLHF. CDR3 DNA sequence: TGTGCCAGCAGTGAAGGAAGGAGGGGGAATTCACCCCTCCACTTT. The gene calls are TRBV6-1 and TRBJ1-6; perhaps TRBD1 as D (6 bases). Germline CDR1 MNHNS, CDR2 SASEGT. The CDR3 covers 15 residues. V was trimmed by 1 base and J by 7 bases, leaving 11 bases between them.

This clone was counted a single time. This chain uses TRBV4-3 with TRBJ1-1; D may be TRBD1 (6 bases). V dropped 0 bases and J dropped 8 bases, with 13 bases sitting between them. This CDR3 spans 14 amino acids. Germline CDR1 is LGHNA and CDR2 is YSLEER. The CDR3 DNA reads as TGCGCCAGCAGCCAAGACAGGGGTTCGACCGAAGCTTTCTTT. Translating it yields CASSQDRGSTEAFF.

DNA of the CDR3: TGTGCCAGCAGTGTTTCGAGGGGAGGGGAGACCCAGTACTTC. Protein: CASSVSRGGETQYF. The chain couples TRBV6-1 to TRBJ2-5; TRBD2 matches 7 bases. The CDR3 is made up of 14 amino acids. V lost 4 bases to trimming and J lost 5 bases; unmatched junction nucleotides: 7. The germline V gene has CDR1 MNHNS and CDR2 SASEGT.